The T cell receptor (beta chain) described here comes from a study of spatial heterogeneity in lung cancer. The overall study: Tumor regions showed TCR transcript counts that correlated strongly with a T cell module score from matched bulk RNA-seq.

Time point specified: sample taken at primary tumor resection. The donor group consisted of under 95 patients who had untreated, early-stage non-small cell lung cancer. Unsorted whole RNA samples from tumor, nontumor lung or frozen PBMC were sequenced. In TCRdb, the 5' RACE reads were re-called with MiXCR into one record per CDR3 protein. The sample carries 15,000 to 20,000 distinct CDR3 sequences, 5.5% to 8% recorded once. Deletions cut 2 bases from V and 6 bases from J, with 9 bases between. Germline CDR1 reads MDHEN; CDR2 reads SYDVKM. This CDR3 spans 13 amino acids. General observations from the study: For expanded intratumoral alpha and beta TCRs, counts tracked tumor mutation counts.

In its sample, this clonotype was seen a few times. Its antigen is undetermined. This sequence was found in a female donor with early-stage non-small cell lung cancer. This sample comprised lung tumor tissue, obtained at surgery. The J gene is TRBJ2-3, the V gene TRBV28; no clear D. Written as DNA, the CDR3 is TGTGCCAGCAGTTTACCCCCGCGGGATACGCAGTATTTT. The encoded protein is CASSLPPRDTQYF.